This entry lists 7 T cell receptor beta chains sequenced from one sample in a study of regulatory T cells in long-lasting Graves disease. As to time point: newly diagnosed GD, antithyroid drugs for less than 3 months. With RNA extracted from PBMCs as input, the TCR library was made. The TCR beta library used iRepertoire HTBI primers with Arm-PCR amplification of CDR3. TCRdb re-called the multiplex PCR reads with MiXCR, one entry per CDR3 protein. The repertoire holds 420,000 or so distinct CDR3 sequences, 16% seen once, with 20% to 25% in the top ten. This sample was also put to use in a study of T cells in Graves' hyperthyroidism and ophthalmopathy.

Sample: peripheral blood mononuclear cells (PBMCs), taken at new diagnosis, from a patient treated with antithyroid drugs. The receptors here all came from a woman between 18 and 29 years old with Graves disease.

This clonotype was recorded many times. V and J are TRBV29-1 and TRBJ2-5; 8 bases are a match to TRBD2. CDR3 length: 15 residues. The V segment lost 2 bases and the J segment 5 bases; nucleotides outside the gene matches: 10. Germline CDR1 reads SQVTM; CDR2 reads ANQGSEA. The CDR3 here is CSVELPGGRWETQYF. DNA of the CDR3: TGCAGCGTTGAACTCCCTGGCGGGAGGTGGGAGACCCAGTACTTC. The full variable domain, its missing parts supplied by reference TRBV29-1 and TRBJ2-5, is SAVISQKPSRDICQRGTSLTIQCQVDSQVTMMFWYRQQPGQSLTLIATANQGSEATYESGFVIDKFPISRPNLTFSTLTVSNMSPEDSSIYLCSVELPGGRWETQYFGPGTRLLVL.

In this sample, this clonotype turned up many times. The chain uses TRBV18 and TRBJ1-2; possibly TRBD1 for D (5 bases). The V and J ends lost 1 base and 0 bases respectively, with 15 bases between them. Germline CDR1 KGHSH, CDR2 LQKENI. The CDR3 has 17 residues. The DNA for the CDR3 is TGTGCCAGCTCACCACAAGCGCAGGGTCGAGCTAACTATGGCTACACCTTC. Translation gives CASSPQAQGRANYGYTF.

V gene TRBV29-1 combines with J gene TRBJ2-7, with D unclear. Germline lookup yields CDR1 SQVTM and CDR2 ANQGSEA. The ends were cut back, 3 bases at V and 2 bases at J, with 14 bases in the middle. This CDR3 contains 14 residues. CDR3 loop: CSVDKRDRPYEQYF. CDR3 coding DNA: TGCAGCGTTGATAAAAGAGACCGTCCCTACGAGCAGTACTTC.

This chain uses TRBV7-3 with TRBJ2-6; D may be TRBD1 (5 bases). Germline loops: CDR1 SGHTA, CDR2 FQGTGA. The CDR3 extends over 15 amino acids. The germline V and J ends were trimmed by 5 bases and 2 bases, with 10 bases remaining between them. The CDR3 reads CASSVQATGANVLTF. The DNA of the CDR3 is TGTGCCAGCAGCGTACAGGCAACTGGGGCCAACGTCCTGACTTTC.

V gene TRBV10-3 combines with J gene TRBJ1-6; the D gene is possibly TRBD1 (6 bases). Germline V gives CDR1 ENHRY, CDR2 SYGVKD. V lost 10 bases and J 7 bases, leaving 14 bases between the germline ends. The CDR3 contains 13 residues. The CDR3 spells CATNGQINSPLHF. The DNA for the CDR3 is TGTGCCACCAACGGACAGATAAATTCACCCCTCCACTTT.

This clonotype was found a few times. The chain is built from TRBV10-2 and TRBJ2-2, with D possibly TRBD2 on 5 matching bases. The CDR3 extends over 13 amino acids. Trimming left V 4 bases short and J 8 bases short, with 11 bases between. Germline V gene sequence: CDR1 WSHSY, CDR2 SAAADI. The CDR3 loop is CASSGRRGGELFF. Written as DNA, the CDR3 is TGCGCCAGCAGTGGAAGGAGAGGGGGGGAGCTGTTTTTT.

This chain's CDR3 is CASSDLLVTGELFF. The CDR3 DNA follows: TGTGCCAGCAGTGACCTCCTAGTCACCGGGGAGCTGTTTTTT. The chain couples TRBV27 to TRBJ2-2; D not resolved. Trimming cost V 5 bases and J 4 bases, with 11 bases left between them. Germline CDR1 is MNHEY and CDR2 is SMNVEV (reference sequence). The CDR3 loop spans 14 amino acids.